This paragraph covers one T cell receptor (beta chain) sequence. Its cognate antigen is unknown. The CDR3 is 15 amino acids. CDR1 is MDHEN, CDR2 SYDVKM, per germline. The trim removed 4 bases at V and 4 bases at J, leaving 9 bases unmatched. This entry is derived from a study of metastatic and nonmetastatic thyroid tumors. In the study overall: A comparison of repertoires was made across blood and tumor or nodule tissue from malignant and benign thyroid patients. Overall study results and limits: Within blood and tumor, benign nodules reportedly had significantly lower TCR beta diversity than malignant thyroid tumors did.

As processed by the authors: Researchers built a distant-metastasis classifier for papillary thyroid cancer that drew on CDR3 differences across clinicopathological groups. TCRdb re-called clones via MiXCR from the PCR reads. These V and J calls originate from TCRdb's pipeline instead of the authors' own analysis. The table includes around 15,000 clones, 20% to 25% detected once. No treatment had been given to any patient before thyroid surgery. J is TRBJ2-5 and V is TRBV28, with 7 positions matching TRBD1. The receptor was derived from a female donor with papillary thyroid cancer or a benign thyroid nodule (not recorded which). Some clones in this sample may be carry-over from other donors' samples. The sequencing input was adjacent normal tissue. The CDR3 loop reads CASSSSSRGLETQYF. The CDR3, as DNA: TGTGCCAGCAGTTCATCGTCAAGGGGGCTAGAGACCCAGTACTTC. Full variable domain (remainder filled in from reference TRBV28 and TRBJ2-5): DVKVTQSSRYLVKRTGEKVFLECVQDMDHENMFWYRQDPGLGLRLIYFSYDVKMKEKGDIPEGYSVSREKKERFSLILESASTNQTSMYLCASSSSSRGLETQYFGPGTRLLVL.